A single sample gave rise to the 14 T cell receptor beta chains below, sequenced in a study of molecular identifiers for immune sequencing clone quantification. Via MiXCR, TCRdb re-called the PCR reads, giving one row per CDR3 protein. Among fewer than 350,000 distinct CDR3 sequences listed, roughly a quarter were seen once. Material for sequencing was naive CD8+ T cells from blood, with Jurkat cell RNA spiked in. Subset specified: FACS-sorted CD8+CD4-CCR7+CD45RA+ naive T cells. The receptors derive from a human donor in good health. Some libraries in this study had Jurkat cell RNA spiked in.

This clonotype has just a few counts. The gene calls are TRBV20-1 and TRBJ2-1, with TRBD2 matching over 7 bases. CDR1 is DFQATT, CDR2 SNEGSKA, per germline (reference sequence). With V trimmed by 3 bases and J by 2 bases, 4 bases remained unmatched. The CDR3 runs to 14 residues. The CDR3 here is CSASRRGTYNEQFF. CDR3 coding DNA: TGCAGTGCTAGCCGGCGGGGGACCTACAATGAGCAGTTCTTC.

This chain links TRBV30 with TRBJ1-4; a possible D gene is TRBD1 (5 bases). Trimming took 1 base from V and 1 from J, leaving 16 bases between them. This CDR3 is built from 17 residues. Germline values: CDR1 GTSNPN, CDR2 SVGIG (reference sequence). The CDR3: CAWSDGAGLGTNEKLFF. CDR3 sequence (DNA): TGTGCCTGGAGTGATGGTGCGGGGCTGGGAACTAATGAAAAACTGTTTTTT. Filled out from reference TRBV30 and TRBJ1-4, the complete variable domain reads SQTIHQWPATLVQPVGSPLSLECTVEGTSNPNLYWYRQAAGRGLQLLFYSVGIGQISSEVPQNLSASRPQDRQFILSSKKLLLSDSGFYLCAWSDGAGLGTNEKLFFGSGTQLSVL.

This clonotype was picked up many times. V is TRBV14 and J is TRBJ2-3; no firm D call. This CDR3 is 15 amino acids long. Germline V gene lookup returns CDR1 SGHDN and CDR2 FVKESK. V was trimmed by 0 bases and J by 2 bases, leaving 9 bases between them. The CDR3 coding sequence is TGTGCCAGCAGCCAAGATCCTTATTACACAGATACGCAGTATTTT. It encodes CASSQDPYYTDTQYF.

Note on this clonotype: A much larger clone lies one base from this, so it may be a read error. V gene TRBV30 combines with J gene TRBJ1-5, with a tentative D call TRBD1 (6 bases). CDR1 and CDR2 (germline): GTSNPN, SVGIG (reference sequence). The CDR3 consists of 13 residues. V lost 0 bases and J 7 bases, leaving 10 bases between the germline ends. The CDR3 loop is CAWSVQGEQPQHF. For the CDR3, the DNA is TGTGCCTGGAGTGTACAGGGTGAACAGCCCCAGCATTTT.

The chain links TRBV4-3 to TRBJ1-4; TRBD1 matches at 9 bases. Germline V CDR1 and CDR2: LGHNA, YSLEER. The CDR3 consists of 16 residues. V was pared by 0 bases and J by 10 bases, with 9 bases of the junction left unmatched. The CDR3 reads CASSQDPWTGVVKLFF. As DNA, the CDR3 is TGCGCCAGCAGCCAAGACCCCTGGACAGGGGTGGTAAAACTGTTTTTT.

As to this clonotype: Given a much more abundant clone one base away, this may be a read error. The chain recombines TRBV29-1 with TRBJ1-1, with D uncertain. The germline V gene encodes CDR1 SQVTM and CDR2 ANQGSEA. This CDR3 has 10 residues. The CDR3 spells CGVVGTEAFF. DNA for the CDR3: TGCGGCGTTGTAGGGACTGAAGCTTTCTTT.

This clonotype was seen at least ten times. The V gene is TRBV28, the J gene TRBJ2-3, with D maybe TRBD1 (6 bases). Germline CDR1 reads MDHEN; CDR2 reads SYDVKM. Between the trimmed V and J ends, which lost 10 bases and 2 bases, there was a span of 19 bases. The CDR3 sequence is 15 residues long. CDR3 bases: TGTGCCACAAGAAGTGGGCAGGGGATCACAGATACGCAGTATTTT. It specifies CATRSGQGITDTQYF.

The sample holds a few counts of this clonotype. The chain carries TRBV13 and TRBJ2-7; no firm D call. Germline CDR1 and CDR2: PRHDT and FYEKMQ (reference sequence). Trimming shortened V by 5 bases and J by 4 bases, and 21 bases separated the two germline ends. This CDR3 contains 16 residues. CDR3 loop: CASSPDGSAEPYEQYF. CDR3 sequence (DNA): TGTGCCAGCAGCCCCGACGGCTCCGCAGAGCCATACGAGCAGTACTTC.

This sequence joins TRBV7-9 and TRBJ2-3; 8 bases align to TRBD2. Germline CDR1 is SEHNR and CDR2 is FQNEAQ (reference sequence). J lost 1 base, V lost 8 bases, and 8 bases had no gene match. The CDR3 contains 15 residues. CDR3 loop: CASSPRGGGTDTQYF. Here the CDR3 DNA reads TGTGCCAGCTCCCCCCGGGGGGGAGGCACAGATACGCAGTATTTT.

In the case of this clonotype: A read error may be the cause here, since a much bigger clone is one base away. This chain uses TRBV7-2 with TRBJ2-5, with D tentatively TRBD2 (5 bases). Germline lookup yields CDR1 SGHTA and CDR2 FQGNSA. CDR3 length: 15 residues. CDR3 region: CASSLVAGIQEPQYF. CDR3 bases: TGTGCCAGCAGCTTAGTCGCCGGGATTCAAGAGCCCCAGTACTTC.

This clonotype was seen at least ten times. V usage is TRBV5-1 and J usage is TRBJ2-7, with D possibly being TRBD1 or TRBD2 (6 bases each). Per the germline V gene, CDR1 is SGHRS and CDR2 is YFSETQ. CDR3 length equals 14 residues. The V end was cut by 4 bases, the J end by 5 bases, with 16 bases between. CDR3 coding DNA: TGCGCCAGCAGCAGCGCGGGACATATCAACGAGCAGTACTTC. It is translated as CASSSAGHINEQYF.

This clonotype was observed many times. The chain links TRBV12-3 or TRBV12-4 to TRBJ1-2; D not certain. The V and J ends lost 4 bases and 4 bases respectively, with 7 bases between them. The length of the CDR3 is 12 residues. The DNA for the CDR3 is TGTGCCAGCAGTTCAAGCCCCTATGGCTACACCTTC. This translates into CASSSSPYGYTF.

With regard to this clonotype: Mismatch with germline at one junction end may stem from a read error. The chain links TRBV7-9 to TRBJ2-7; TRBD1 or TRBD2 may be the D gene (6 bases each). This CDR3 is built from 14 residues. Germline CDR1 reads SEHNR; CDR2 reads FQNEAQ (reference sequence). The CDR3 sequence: CASGLGRGVDEQYF. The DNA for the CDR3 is TGTGCCAGCGGCTTGGGAAGGGGGGTGGACGAGCAGTACTTC.

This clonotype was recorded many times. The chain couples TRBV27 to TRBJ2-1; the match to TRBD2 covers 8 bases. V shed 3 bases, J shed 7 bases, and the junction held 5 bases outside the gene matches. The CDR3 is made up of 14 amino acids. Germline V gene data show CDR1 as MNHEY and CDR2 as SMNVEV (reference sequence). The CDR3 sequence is CASSFRSGSNEQFF. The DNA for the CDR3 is TGTGCCAGCAGTTTTAGGAGCGGGAGTAATGAGCAGTTCTTC.